This T cell receptor (beta chain) was recovered during a study of cytomegalovirus exposure and HLA in healthy donors. A multiplex PCR was run with 60 Vbeta primers and 13 Jbeta primers. Sequencing used immunoSEQ multiplex PCR; TCRdb keeps in-frame clones, though not all of them. The sample has about 160,000 clones, around four fifths seen once; the top ten hold about 1.9%. Turning to this clone: What it binds is not known.

Study observations and caveats: One cluster of highly shared sequence variants probably arose as a sequencing artifact. The study labeled 150 to 200 TCR beta chains cytomegalovirus-associated.

The germline V and J ends were trimmed by 0 bases and 5 bases, with 8 bases remaining between them. Germline V gene data show CDR1 as SGHDT and CDR2 as YYEEEE. The CDR3 sequence is 13 residues long. Sequences were obtained from PBMCs. The chain uses TRBV5-6 and TRBJ2-5; D is possibly TRBD2 (5 bases). The sequence derives from a female donor in good health and CMV-seronegative. Written as DNA, the CDR3 is TGTGCCAGCAGCTTGGAGCGGAGGGAGACCCAGTACTTC. Its protein is CASSLERRETQYF.